This entry concerns a single T cell receptor beta chain. An amount of RNA that ranged from roughly 0.5 to 1 ug was reverse transcribed with random hexamers. TCRdb reanalysed the immunoSEQ multiplex PCR reads using MiXCR and keeps one entry per CDR3 protein. The sample lists around 150,000 distinct CDR3 sequences; 85% to 95% were seen once. TEMRA cells were enriched by FACS, while CD8+ and CD4+ T cells were obtained through a negative isolation that was performed magnetically. The CDR3 runs to 14 residues. V lost 1 base, J lost 3 bases, and 10 bases lay in between. Germline V gives CDR1 SGHRS, CDR2 YFSETQ. The source of the sample is a study of CD8 T cells in Susac syndrome.

Input material: CD4+ T cells from PBMCs. This TCR came from a human donor with multiple sclerosis. This chain joins TRBV5-1 and TRBJ1-2; D possibly corresponds to TRBD1 (6 bases). The CDR3 DNA follows: TGCGCCAGCAGCTTGAACAGGGCAGACTATGGCTACACCTTC. Amino acids: CASSLNRADYGYTF.